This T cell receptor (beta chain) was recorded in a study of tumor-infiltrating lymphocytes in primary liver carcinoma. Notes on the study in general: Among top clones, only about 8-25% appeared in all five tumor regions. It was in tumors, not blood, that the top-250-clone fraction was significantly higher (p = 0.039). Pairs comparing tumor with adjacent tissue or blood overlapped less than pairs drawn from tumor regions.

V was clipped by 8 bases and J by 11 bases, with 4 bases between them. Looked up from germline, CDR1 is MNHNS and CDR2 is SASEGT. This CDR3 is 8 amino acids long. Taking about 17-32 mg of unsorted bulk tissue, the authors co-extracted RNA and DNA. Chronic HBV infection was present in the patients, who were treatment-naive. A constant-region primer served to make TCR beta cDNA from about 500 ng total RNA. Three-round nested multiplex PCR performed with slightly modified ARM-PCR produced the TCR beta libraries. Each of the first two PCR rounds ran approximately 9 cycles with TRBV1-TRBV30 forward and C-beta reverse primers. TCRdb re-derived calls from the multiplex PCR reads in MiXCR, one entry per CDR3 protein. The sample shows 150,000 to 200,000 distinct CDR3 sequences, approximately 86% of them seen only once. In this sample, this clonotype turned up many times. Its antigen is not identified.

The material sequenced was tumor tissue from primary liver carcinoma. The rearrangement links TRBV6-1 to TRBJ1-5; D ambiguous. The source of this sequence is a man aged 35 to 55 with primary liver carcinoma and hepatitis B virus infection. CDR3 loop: CASEAQHF. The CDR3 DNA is TGTGCCAGCGAGGCCCAGCATTTT.